These T cell receptor beta chains were read from a single sample in a study of neurological immune-mediated disorders. Each CDR3 protein is one row after TCRdb ran MiXCR on the 5' RACE reads. The table shows around 37,000 distinct CDR3 sequences, with around 10% occurring only once. Specimen: PBMCs. The receptors come from a man aged 60-69 years with HTLV-1-associated myelopathy (HAM/TSP). The CDR3 runs from the conserved cysteine through the conserved F or W. Each record gives: V gene, CDR3 length, J gene, D gene, clone size, CDR3 DNA, CDR3 protein. A D gene is named only where the DNA matches it firmly. Expanded clones are given a class, and other clones once, few, many or no size at all.

v_gene: TRBV7-9
len: 14
j_gene: TRBJ1-5
d_gene: TRBD1
abundance: many
CDR3nt: TGTGCCAGCAGCTCACAGGGGAGCAATCAGCCCCAGCATTTT
CDR3aa: CASSSQGSNQPQHF

v_gene: TRBV7-8
len: 14
j_gene: TRBJ2-1
d_gene: -
abundance: -
CDR3nt: TGTGCCAGCAGCTCTCCCATCTCCTACAATGAGCAGTTCTTC
CDR3aa: CASSSPISYNEQFF

v_gene: TRBV5-1
len: 17
j_gene: TRBJ1-3
d_gene: TRBD1
abundance: many
CDR3nt: TGCGCCAGCAGCTTGGACCAGGGGGCCAGAAGTGGAAACACCATATATTTT
CDR3aa: CASSLDQGARSGNTIYF

v_gene: TRBV29-1
len: 13
j_gene: TRBJ2-3
d_gene: -
abundance: many
CDR3nt: TGCAGCGTTCAGGGGCGGTTCACAGATACGCAGTATTTT
CDR3aa: CSVQGRFTDTQYF

v_gene: TRBV20-1
len: 13
j_gene: TRBJ1-5
d_gene: -
abundance: -
CDR3nt: TGCAGTGCGTTGACAGGAAGCAATCAGCCCCAGCATTTT
CDR3aa: CSALTGSNQPQHF

v_gene: TRBV20-1
len: 15
j_gene: TRBJ1-3
d_gene: -
abundance: many
CDR3nt: TGCAGTGCTAGAGAAGGGTCAGCGGTAGGAAACACCATATATTTT
CDR3aa: CSAREGSAVGNTIYF

v_gene: TRBV4-2
len: 17
j_gene: TRBJ1-3
d_gene: -
abundance: many
CDR3nt: TGTGCCAGCAGCCAAGAGACCCGACAGGACTCTGGAAACACCATATATTTT
CDR3aa: CASSQETRQDSGNTIYF

v_gene: TRBV5-1
len: 14
j_gene: TRBJ2-7
d_gene: -
abundance: few
CDR3nt: TGCGCCAGAGTAACCTGGGGGTCCTCCTACGAGCAGTACTTC
CDR3aa: CARVTWGSSYEQYF

v_gene: TRBV10-1
len: 13
j_gene: TRBJ2-5
d_gene: -
abundance: few
CDR3nt: TGCGCCAGCAGCCCCGGGTCAAGGGAGACCCAGTACTTC
CDR3aa: CASSPGSRETQYF

v_gene: TRBV20-1
len: 14
j_gene: TRBJ1-1
d_gene: -
abundance: many
CDR3nt: TGCAGTGCTAGACCGGGCACAGGGAGGGGAGAAGCTTTCTTT
CDR3aa: CSARPGTGRGEAFF

v_gene: TRBV27
len: 13
j_gene: TRBJ1-1
d_gene: -
abundance: many
CDR3nt: TGTGCCAGCGGTACCGGAATGAACACTGAAGCTTTCTTT
CDR3aa: CASGTGMNTEAFF

v_gene: TRBV5-1
len: 16
j_gene: TRBJ2-2
d_gene: TRBD1
abundance: many
CDR3nt: TGCGCCAGCAGTCCGCTTTACAGGGGGAACACCGGGGAGCTGTTTTTT
CDR3aa: CASSPLYRGNTGELFF

v_gene: TRBV7-7
len: 14
j_gene: TRBJ2-3
d_gene: -
abundance: many
CDR3nt: TGTGCTAGCAGCTTAGGGGCGGTAACAGATACGCAGTATTTT
CDR3aa: CASSLGAVTDTQYF

v_gene: TRBV10-1
len: 16
j_gene: TRBJ2-5
d_gene: -
abundance: many
CDR3nt: TGCGCCAGCAGTGTGATCGGGGCCCATTCGTTGGAGACCCAGTACTTC
CDR3aa: CASSVIGAHSLETQYF

v_gene: TRBV5-1
len: 13
j_gene: TRBJ1-1
d_gene: -
abundance: many
CDR3nt: TGCGCCAGCAGCTTGAGGGAGTTGGCTGAAGCTTTCTTT
CDR3aa: CASSLRELAEAFF

v_gene: TRBV20-1
len: 13
j_gene: TRBJ2-3
d_gene: -
abundance: many
CDR3nt: TGCAGTGCCAGAGGGGGACCCACAGATACGCAGTATTTT
CDR3aa: CSARGGPTDTQYF

v_gene: TRBV6-6
len: 17
j_gene: TRBJ2-6
d_gene: TRBD2
abundance: many
CDR3nt: TGTGCCAGCAGTCCCGGGGGGGTATGGTCTGGGGCCAACGTCCTGACTTTC
CDR3aa: CASSPGGVWSGANVLTF

v_gene: TRBV7-8
len: 14
j_gene: TRBJ2-3
d_gene: -
abundance: many
CDR3nt: TGTGCCAGCAGCTTAGGCATAGGGAGAGATACGCAGTATTTT
CDR3aa: CASSLGIGRDTQYF

v_gene: TRBV5-1
len: 13
j_gene: TRBJ2-1
d_gene: -
abundance: many
CDR3nt: TGCGCCAGCAGCGTAAACCTAGGGACCGTCAAGATCTTC
CDR3aa: CASSVNLGTVKIF

v_gene: TRBV12-3/TRBV12-4
len: 15
j_gene: TRBJ2-3
d_gene: TRBD2
abundance: many
CDR3nt: TGTGCCAGCGCCCTAGCGGGAGGAAGGGCAGATACGCAGTATTTT
CDR3aa: CASALAGGRADTQYF

v_gene: TRBV9
len: 14
j_gene: TRBJ2-2
d_gene: -
abundance: many
CDR3nt: TGTGCCAGCAGCAGACAGGACGGCACCGGGGAGCTGTTTTTT
CDR3aa: CASSRQDGTGELFF

v_gene: TRBV10-3
len: 13
j_gene: TRBJ2-5
d_gene: -
abundance: many
CDR3nt: TGTGCCATCCCTGACAGGAACCAAGAGACCCAGTACTTC
CDR3aa: CAIPDRNQETQYF

v_gene: TRBV12-3/TRBV12-4
len: 11
j_gene: TRBJ2-7
d_gene: -
abundance: once
CDR3nt: TGTGCCAGCAGTTTTACCCCCGAGCAGTACTTC
CDR3aa: CASSFTPEQYF

v_gene: TRBV5-1
len: 14
j_gene: TRBJ2-7
d_gene: TRBD1
abundance: many
CDR3nt: TGCGCCAGCAGCCGCCGGGACAGGGTGTACGAGCAGTACTTC
CDR3aa: CASSRRDRVYEQYF

v_gene: TRBV12-3/TRBV12-4
len: 16
j_gene: TRBJ2-7
d_gene: TRBD2
abundance: many
CDR3nt: TGTGCCAGCAGTTTGGTAACTAGCGGGAGCGGCGACGAGCAGTACTTC
CDR3aa: CASSLVTSGSGDEQYF